This TCR beta chain was profiled in a study of CD8 T cells in ankylosing spondylitis (dated by TCRdb to about 2017). For context, the study as a whole: To find TCR variants linked to disease, the study profiled T cell receptor beta repertoires in ankylosing spondylitis patients and healthy donors. The full study cohort comprised 25 ankylosing spondylitis patients and 85 to 120 healthy donors. Peripheral blood was sampled, and synovial fluid was additionally collected from ankylosing spondylitis patients. Overall results and qualifications from the work: The disease-linked clones showed a CD8+ phenotype and occurred at relatively low frequencies in peripheral blood. According to the report, matched synovial fluid samples from ankylosing spondylitis patients were significantly enriched for the disease-linked clones. Blood from ankylosing spondylitis patients appeared to be characterized by a TCR beta motif composed of about eight highly homologous amino acid variants. Some of the motif variants had been reported before in the synovial fluid and blood of reactive arthritis patients, a finding that suggests common disease-initiation mechanisms.

Sequencing used an Illumina HiSeq 2500. Quantitative 5'-RACE with molecular barcodes was used to prepare TCR beta libraries. In the authors' own workflow: To identify disease-linked TCR variants, a new computational method was used, one built on a probabilistic model of VDJ rearrangement. The public reads were run again by TCRdb, first through fastp at Q25 and then through MiXCR, and only productive beta chains were kept. For every CDR3 protein sequence, its rows merge into one entry that carries the most common genes and DNA. The V and J calls reflect TCRdb's pipeline rather than the authors' work. Counted in this sample were roughly 300,000 distinct CDR3 sequences; 6.5% to 10% of them appeared once. More than 12% of the sample comes from the top ten. CDR1 SGHRS and CDR2 YFSETQ were looked up in the germline V gene. From the cysteine through the phenylalanine, the CDR3 covers 15 amino acids. The read is trimmed to its CDR3 DNA, 45 bases read in frame from base 1. V and J lose 7 bases and 4 bases, and a span of 20 bases separates them.

This clonotype was detected only a few times. It lacks a known antigen. Base-call qualities are not available, and no considerably larger clone is one nucleotide away. Sequencing was done on a sample of blood, either unsorted or a sorted T cell fraction (not recorded which). This TCR derives from a male donor with ankylosing spondylitis. The chain employs TRBV5-1 and TRBJ2-5, and perhaps TRBD2 as D gene, on 6 matching bases. The CDR3 here reads CASRLGGVMIETQYF. The bases read TGCGCCAGCCGGCTTGGCGGGGTAATGATAGAGACCCAGTACTTC.